The sequence of this T cell receptor beta chain was determined in a study of blood T cell repertoires in COVID-19. On the study more broadly: Acute and convalescent COVID-19 samples came from the United States, Italy and Spain. PBMCs, B-cell-depleted T cells, or T cells were the source of the cDNA or gDNA that made up the material.

Method: immunoSEQ multiplex PCR; TCRdb's copy keeps in-frame clones and lacks some. The sample holds about 340,000 clones; about 83% are singletons and the top ten take under 3%. V lost 5 bases and J 6 bases, leaving 14 bases between the germline ends. The CDR3 loop spans 13 amino acids. Germline assignment: CDR1 SGHTA and CDR2 FQGTGA. This chain links TRBV7-3 with TRBJ2-7; D not resolved. This TCR was sampled from a man under 40 with active or convalescent COVID-19. The sample was peripheral blood. The CDR3, as DNA: TGTGCCAGCAGCCAAGACTCGCTCGGCGAGCAGTACTTC. It is translated as CASSQDSLGEQYF.